Presented here are 27 T cell receptor beta chains from one specimen sequenced in a study of blood T cell repertoires in COVID-19. Sequencing used immunoSEQ multiplex PCR; TCRdb keeps in-frame clones, though not all of them. The sample has 93,000 or so clones; approximately 89% are singletons. The sequenced sample consisted of peripheral blood. The receptors here all came from a woman older than 75 in a cohort sampled during active COVID-19.

Turning to this clone: Additional DNA sequences in this sample encode the identical CDR3. The V and J genes are TRBV15 and TRBJ1-3; 7 bases align to TRBD1. CDR1 LNHNV and CDR2 YYDKDF come from the germline V gene (reference sequence). This CDR3 contains 15 residues. Trimming cost V 1 base and J 1 base; bases outside gene matches: 1. The CDR3 sequence: CATSRVGQSGNTIYF. CDR3 coding DNA: TGTGCCACCAGCAGAGTGGGACAGTCTGGAAACACCATATATTTT.

The V call is TRBV5-1, the J call TRBJ1-5; D not certain. V dropped 0 bases and J dropped 4 bases, with 5 bases sitting between them. CDR3 length equals 13 residues. Germline values: CDR1 SGHRS, CDR2 YFSETQ. CDR3 coding DNA: TGCGCCAGCAGCTTGGGGACTAATCAGCCCCAGCATTTT. It codes for CASSLGTNQPQHF.

This chain uses TRBV10-1 with TRBJ2-2; TRBD1 matches 8 bases. Germline CDR1 WNHNN, CDR2 SYGVQD (reference sequence). V shed 8 bases and J 4 bases; nucleotides not matched to a gene: 6. The CDR3 spans 14 residues. The CDR3 loop is CASGRQGSTGELFF. The CDR3 bases are TGCGCCAGCGGTAGACAGGGGAGCACCGGGGAGCTGTTTTTT.

The chain recombines TRBV6-5 with TRBJ1-2, with no clear D. Germline assignment: CDR1 MNHEY and CDR2 SVGAGI. V gave up 3 bases and J gave up 8 bases, with 16 bases separating them. There are 14 residues in the CDR3. Written as DNA, the CDR3 is TGTGCCAGCAGTTATGGTCCGGGGATTGAAGGCTACACCTTC. Translating it yields CASSYGPGIEGYTF.

This clone was counted once. The chain has TRBV30 and TRBJ1-6; possibly TRBD1 for D (6 bases). This CDR3 has 16 residues. The germline V gene encodes CDR1 GTSNPN and CDR2 SVGIG (reference sequence). The V end was cut by 3 bases, the J end by 7 bases, with 19 bases between. Written as DNA, the CDR3 is TGTGCCTGGAGGGTTTTTTTTGGGGGCGGGAATTCACCCCTCCACTTT. Translated: CAWRVFFGGGNSPLHF.

The chain is built from TRBV3-1 (or the pseudogene TRBV3-2) and TRBJ2-5; TRBD2 matches at 10 bases. Unmatched junction bases numbered 13, after V lost 1 base and J lost 2 bases. This CDR3 has 19 residues. From germline, CDR1 is LGHDT and CDR2 YNNKEL (reference sequence). As DNA, the CDR3 is TGTGCCAGCAGCCAAGCCCGACCTCTTAGCGGGGGGCCTCAAGAGACCCAGTACTTC. Encoded protein: CASSQARPLSGGPQETQYF.

This chain uses TRBV19 with TRBJ2-3; no reliable D call. Deletions cut 3 bases from V and 5 bases from J, with 6 bases between. The CDR3 has 12 amino acids. Per germline, CDR1 LNHDA and CDR2 SQIVND (reference sequence). CDR3 sequence (DNA): TGTGCCAGTAGTATGGAGAGAGATACGCAGTATTTT. This gives the protein CASSMERDTQYF.

The chain is built from TRBV5-1 and TRBJ2-5; 7 bases fit TRBD1. Germline CDR1 is SGHRS and CDR2 is YFSETQ. This CDR3 has 16 residues. The trim removed 0 bases at V and 5 bases at J, leaving 10 bases unmatched. The chain's CDR3 is CASSLAQGYLVETQYF. CDR3 nucleotides: TGCGCCAGCAGCTTGGCACAGGGGTACTTGGTTGAGACCCAGTACTTC.

This clone was detected once. The V gene is TRBV24-1, the J gene TRBJ2-1; D remains unclear. V was pared by 2 bases and J by 6 bases, with 10 bases between. There are 14 residues in the CDR3. Germline assignment: CDR1 KGHDR and CDR2 SFDVKD. CDR3 loop: CATSDWSGGNEQFF. The CDR3 region has the DNA TGTGCCACCAGTGATTGGTCAGGTGGCAATGAGCAGTTCTTC.

The CDR3: CASSMDRVHLLSGNTIYF. For the CDR3, the DNA is TGTGCCAGCAGCATGGACAGGGTGCACCTCCTCTCTGGAAACACCATATATTTT. J is TRBJ1-3 and V is TRBV28, with TRBD1 identical over 8 bases. The CDR3 spans 18 residues. CDR1 is MDHEN, CDR2 SYDVKM, per germline. The junction had 13 bases not matched to a gene; V was cut back by 6 bases and J by 0 bases.

The rearrangement joins TRBV6-4 to TRBJ1-4; possibly TRBD1 for D (5 bases). Trimming stripped 6 bases from V and 0 bases from J, with 11 bases between. Germline V gene lookup returns CDR1 MRHNA and CDR2 SNTAGT. CDR3 size: 15 residues. The CDR3, as DNA: TGTGCCAGCAGGCGGGACGGATCAACTAATGAAAAACTGTTTTTT. It encodes CASRRDGSTNEKLFF.

V is TRBV4-1 and J is TRBJ2-1; 7 bases line up with TRBD2. This CDR3 has 13 amino acids. CDR1 MGHRA and CDR2 YSYEKL come from the germline V gene. Germline trimming cut 8 bases from V and 2 bases from J; bases unmatched to any gene: 3. CDR3 residues: CASSGLAYNEQFF. CDR3 bases: TGCGCCAGCTCCGGACTAGCCTACAATGAGCAGTTCTTC.

This clone was observed once. The chain combines TRBV24-1 with TRBJ2-1; the D is unclear. CDR3 size: 13 residues. Germline assignment: CDR1 KGHDR and CDR2 SFDVKD. V was shortened by 5 bases and J by 2 bases, with 6 bases between the two germline ends. The CDR3: CATSAPPYNEQFF. CDR3 DNA: TGTGCCACCAGTGCTCCTCCCTACAATGAGCAGTTCTTC.

The CDR3 coding sequence is TGTGCCAGTGCATCCGGGACAGGGGTTTACGAGCAGTACTTC. As protein: CASASGTGVYEQYF. V and J are TRBV19 and TRBJ2-7, with 10 bases fitting TRBD1. There are 14 residues in the CDR3. Germline CDR1 and CDR2: LNHDA and SQIVND (reference sequence). V trimming: 8 bases; J trimming: 4 bases; junction bases outside the gene matches: 8.

The rearrangement links TRBV3-1 (or the pseudogene TRBV3-2) to TRBJ1-4; D not certain. Germline CDR1 LGHDT, CDR2 YNNKEL (reference sequence). This CDR3 region has 12 residues. Deletions cut 6 bases from V and 5 bases from J, with 7 bases between. Written as DNA, the CDR3 is TGTGCCAGCAGGGGAGGGAATGAAAAACTGTTTTTT. Its protein product is CASRGGNEKLFF.

As for this clone: One junction end disagrees with the germline gene, perhaps due to a read error. V is TRBV2 and J is TRBJ2-3; 10 bases fit TRBD2. Germline CDR1 is SNHLY and CDR2 is FYNNEI. The CDR3 length is 11 residues. Written as DNA, the CDR3 is TGCGCGAGCGGGAGGGAAGATACGCAGTATTTT. It translates to CASGREDTQYF.

V usage is TRBV4-2 and J usage is TRBJ1-6; TRBD1 agrees at 9 bases. Germline V gene lookup returns CDR1 LGHNA and CDR2 YNFKEQ. CDR3 length: 15 residues. V trimming: 3 bases; J trimming: 8 bases; junction bases outside the gene matches: 5. CDR3 sequence reads: CASSQGQGRDSPLHF. CDR3 in DNA: TGTGCCAGCAGCCAGGGACAGGGAAGGGATTCACCCCTCCACTTT.

The CDR3 here is CASSERGQPYNSPLHF. The CDR3 bases are TGTGCCAGCAGTGAGAGGGGACAGCCTTATAATTCACCCCTCCACTTT. This chain connects TRBV2 to TRBJ1-6; 7 bases agree with TRBD1. CDR3 length: 16 amino acids. Germline-derived CDR1 and CDR2 are SNHLY and FYNNEI. The ends lost 3 bases at V and 4 bases at J; junction bases unmatched: 6.

This clone was recorded a few times. The V gene is TRBV15, the J gene TRBJ2-3; D gene ambiguous. V was cut by 0 bases and J by 5 bases, with 6 bases left in between. CDR1 and CDR2 from the germline V gene are LNHNV and YYDKDF (reference sequence). The CDR3 consists of 13 residues. The CDR3 protein is CATSRDPGDTQYF. In DNA, the CDR3 is TGTGCCACCAGCAGAGATCCCGGAGATACGCAGTATTTT. Full variable domain (missing parts from reference TRBV15 and TRBJ2-3): DAMVIQNPRYQVTQFGKPVTLSCSQTLNHNVMYWYQQKSSQAPKLLFHYYDKDFNNEADTPDNFQSRRPNTSFCFLDIRSPGLGDTAMYLCATSRDPGDTQYFGPGTRLTVL.

This sequence joins TRBV28 and TRBJ2-7, with a weak D call TRBD1 (5 bases). The CDR3 runs 12 residues. Germline CDR1 is MDHEN and CDR2 is SYDVKM. V gave up 10 bases and J gave up 7 bases, with 17 bases separating them. DNA for the CDR3: TGTGCCACCAAGACAGCTTTGGGAGAGCAGTACTTC. Translating it yields CATKTALGEQYF.

The chain combines TRBV5-1 with TRBJ2-7; 7 nucleotides agree with TRBD1. The V segment lost 3 bases and the J segment 1 base; nucleotides outside the gene matches: 4. The CDR3 runs 14 residues. Germline CDR1 reads SGHRS; CDR2 reads YFSETQ. CDR3 bases: TGCGCCAGCAGCTACCAGGGGGTTTCCTACGAGCAGTACTTC. Its translation: CASSYQGVSYEQYF. Full variable domain (remainder filled in from reference TRBV5-1 and TRBJ2-7): KAGVTQTPRYLIKTRGQQVTLSCSPISGHRSVSWYQQTPGQGLQFLFEYFSETQRNKGNFPGRFSGRQFSNSRSEMNVSTLELGDSALYLCASSYQGVSYEQYFGPGTRLTVT.

The chain is built from TRBV5-1 and TRBJ2-1, with 8 bases that match TRBD2. The V gene's germline CDR1 is SGHRS and CDR2 YFSETQ. V shed 7 bases, J shed 0 bases, and the junction held 15 bases outside the gene matches. The CDR3 totals 18 residues. The CDR3 DNA follows: TGCGCCAGCCCCCCGGGAGCGGGGGTATTAAGCTCCTACAATGAGCAGTTCTTC. Translating it yields CASPPGAGVLSSYNEQFF.

The chain has TRBV20-1 and TRBJ2-2; TRBD2 aligns across 10 bases. After removal of 3 bases from V and 3 bases from J, the junction contained 7 bases not matched to a gene. This CDR3 contains 16 residues. CDR1 and CDR2 (germline): DFQATT, SNEGSKA (reference sequence). The CDR3 is CSASDPTSGHTGELFF. The CDR3 DNA follows: TGCAGTGCTAGTGATCCGACTAGCGGGCACACCGGGGAGCTGTTTTTT.

The chain joins TRBV6-5 to TRBJ2-5; 9 bases agree with TRBD2. This CDR3 region has 15 residues. CDR1 is MNHEY and CDR2 is SVGAGI in the germline V gene. Unmatched junction bases numbered 6, after V lost 6 bases and J lost 1 base. The CDR3 bases are TGTGCCAGCAGACACAGAGCGGGGGGCCAAGAGACCCAGTACTTC. Its translation is CASRHRAGGQETQYF.

The rearrangement links TRBV27 to TRBJ1-5, with TRBD1 identical over 9 bases. CDR3 length: 15 residues. Germline values: CDR1 MNHEY, CDR2 SMNVEV (reference sequence). With V trimmed by 6 bases and J by 4 bases, 7 bases remained unmatched. As DNA, the CDR3 is TGTGCCAGCAGGCAAACAGGGGGCGTAAATCAGCCCCAGCATTTT. This encodes CASRQTGGVNQPQHF.

This rearrangement joins TRBV6-1 to TRBJ1-5; possible D gene TRBD1, 6 bases. The CDR3 contains 15 residues. Trimming cost V 3 bases and J 4 bases, with 13 bases left between them. Germline lookup yields CDR1 MNHNS and CDR2 SASEGT. CDR3 nucleotide sequence: TGTGCCAGCAGTGAGGACAGCAACTTGAATCAGCCCCAGCATTTT. It codes for CASSEDSNLNQPQHF.

The J gene is TRBJ2-3, the V gene TRBV7-9, with 9 positions matching TRBD2. The CDR3 contains 16 residues. The V and J ends lost 11 bases and 2 bases, in that order; junction bases with no gene match: 14. In germline, CDR1 is SEHNR, CDR2 FQNEAQ (reference sequence). The CDR3 nucleotides read TGTGCCGTCGAGGGGGAGCGGGGGGCCCCCACAGATACGCAGTATTTT. It translates to CAVEGERGAPTDTQYF.